The 18 T cell receptor beta chains listed next were all sequenced from one sample in a study of long-term antiretroviral therapy in people with HIV (dated by TCRdb to between 2021 and 2024). The immunoSEQ hsTCRB v3.0 assay was used at survey level resolution for TRB variable region sequencing. The table was pulled from immuneACCESS by TCRdb, which kept in-frame rearrangements only. Such tables lose some clones; where checked, under half of the loss comes from unresolved V genes, and the rest has no known cause. In this sample the table shows 20,000 to 25,000 clones, 70% to 80% of which occur a single time. The ten largest clones represent 9% to 15% of the sample. Sequencing was performed on unsorted PBMCs, taken about 1.8 years before starting antiretroviral therapy. These receptors originate from a woman aged 40 to 49 with HIV.

The V gene is TRBV5-1, the J gene TRBJ2-2; D not resolved. V was clipped by 4 bases and J by 1 base, with 2 bases between them. The CDR3 sequence is 12 residues long. From germline, CDR1 is SGHRS and CDR2 YFSETQ. The DNA of the CDR3 is TGCGCCAGCAGCCTGAACACCGGGGAGCTGTTTTTT. Translation: CASSLNTGELFF. Full variable domain (outside the CDR3, taken from reference TRBV5-1 and TRBJ2-2): KAGVTQTPRYLIKTRGQQVTLSCSPISGHRSVSWYQQTPGQGLQFLFEYFSETQRNKGNFPGRFSGRQFSNSRSEMNVSTLELGDSALYLCASSLNTGELFFGEGSRLTVL.

The chain carries TRBV2 and TRBJ2-7, with 10 bases lining up with TRBD2. CDR1 is SNHLY, CDR2 FYNNEI, per germline. CDR3 length equals 18 residues. The V gene end was trimmed by 5 bases and the J gene end by 0 bases; junction bases not matched to a gene: 13. The chain's CDR3 is CASSRTSGRLQSSYEQYF. The CDR3 DNA reads TGTGCCAGCAGTCGGACTAGCGGACGACTACAGAGCTCCTACGAGCAGTACTTC.

The chain carries TRBV11-3 and TRBJ2-3; 8 bases are a match to TRBD2. V lost 4 bases to trimming and J lost 2 bases; unmatched junction nucleotides: 5. The CDR3 totals 15 residues. Germline CDR1 reads SGHNT; CDR2 reads YENEEA. The DNA for the CDR3 is TGTGCCAGCAGCTCAGCGGGGGCGTACACAGATACGCAGTATTTT. Amino acids: CASSSAGAYTDTQYF.

The gene calls are TRBV7-2 and TRBJ1-5; D is possibly TRBD1 (6 bases). Germline V lookup: CDR1 SGHTA, CDR2 FQGNSA. Trimming removed 6 bases from V and 5 bases from J, with 11 bases in between. The CDR3 is made up of 13 amino acids. CDR3 region: CASSKGDYQPQHF. The CDR3, as DNA: TGTGCCAGCAGTAAGGGGGACTATCAGCCCCAGCATTTT.

This clone appeared a few times. The chain couples TRBV27 to TRBJ2-7; either TRBD1 or TRBD2 may fit D (5 bases each). The CDR3 extends over 14 amino acids. CDR1 MNHEY and CDR2 SMNVEV come from the germline V gene (reference sequence). V lost 5 bases and J lost 4, with 15 bases in between. CDR3 residues: CASSPGTTAYEQYF. CDR3 bases: TGTGCCAGCAGTCCCGGGACGACTGCATACGAGCAGTACTTC.

The CDR3 coding sequence is TGTGCCAGCAGCGTAGCCCCCCCGGGGGAGCAGTACTTC. Translated: CASSVAPPGEQYF. This chain connects TRBV9 to TRBJ2-7; a possible D gene is TRBD2 (5 bases). The length of the CDR3 is 13 residues. V lost 0 bases, J lost 7 bases, and 11 bases lay in between. The germline V gene has CDR1 SGDLS and CDR2 YYNGEE.

This sequence joins TRBV7-8 and TRBJ1-2; maybe TRBD1 (6 bases). V lost 8 bases to trimming and J lost 8 bases, with 30 bases between them. Germline V lookup: CDR1 SGHVS, CDR2 FQNEAQ. CDR3 length: 17 residues. The CDR3 is CASYGGTPGTDIWGYTF. The CDR3 coding sequence is TGTGCCAGCTATGGAGGGACACCGGGGACGGATATATGGGGCTACACCTTC. Full variable domain (outside the CDR3, taken from reference TRBV7-8 and TRBJ1-2): GAGVSQSPRYKVAKRGQDVALRCDPISGHVSLFWYQQALGQGPEFLTYFQNEAQLDKSGLPSDRFFAERPEGSVSTLKIQRTQQEDSAVYLCASYGGTPGTDIWGYTFGSGTRLTVV.

This chain connects TRBV5-5 to TRBJ2-7; unclear D gene. CDR1 and CDR2 (germline): SGHKS, YYEKEE (reference sequence). The V end was cut by 4 bases, the J end by 3 bases, with 17 bases between. This CDR3 contains 15 residues. The CDR3 reads CASSRSGSGNYEQYF. As DNA, the CDR3 is TGTGCCAGCAGCCGCTCAGGCTCAGGTAACTACGAGCAGTACTTC.

This clone appeared a single time. The chain links TRBV18 to TRBJ1-1; D is uncertain. This CDR3 region has 16 residues. Trimming left V 8 bases short and J 1 base short, with 20 bases between. Germline assignment: CDR1 KGHSH and CDR2 LQKENI. CDR3 DNA sequence: TGTGCCAGCCAGATCGGCCCCGGGAGCGGGAACACTGAAGCTTTCTTT. This codes for CASQIGPGSGNTEAFF.

V and J are TRBV7-9 and TRBJ1-1, with D hard to call. The length of the CDR3 is 16 residues. V was clipped by 1 base and J by 1 base, with 13 bases between them. Per germline, CDR1 SEHNR and CDR2 FQNEAQ (reference sequence). Here the CDR3 DNA reads TGTGCCAGCAGCTTAGTCCCTGACACGTGGAACACTGAAGCTTTCTTT. This translates into CASSLVPDTWNTEAFF.

This clone came up a few times. CDR3 bases: TGCGCCAGCAGCTTGGATGGTCGGCGGGAGGCCCCCTACGAGCAGTACTTC. Protein product: CASSLDGRREAPYEQYF. The chain recombines TRBV5-1 with TRBJ2-7; 8 positions agree with TRBD2. V gave up 0 bases and J gave up 2 bases; unmatched junction bases: 10. Germline CDR1 is SGHRS and CDR2 is YFSETQ. The CDR3 is 17 amino acids.

The chain carries TRBV5-1 and TRBJ2-7; no clear D. The germline V and J ends were trimmed by 2 bases and 0 bases, with 9 bases remaining between them. CDR1 and CDR2 from the germline V gene are SGHRS and YFSETQ. The length of the CDR3 is 14 residues. CDR3 sequence (DNA): TGCGCCAGCAGCTTCGGCGGAGTCTCCTACGAGCAGTACTTC. This gives the protein CASSFGGVSYEQYF.

The chain carries TRBV30 and TRBJ1-4; no clear D. Trimming pared 4 bases from V and 3 bases from J, leaving 6 bases between. CDR3 length: 12 residues. The germline gives CDR1 GTSNPN, CDR2 SVGIG (reference sequence). The CDR3 DNA reads as TGTGCCTGGACGATAGCTAATGAAAAACTGTTTTTT. It yields the protein CAWTIANEKLFF.

The chain is built from TRBV9 and TRBJ1-2; 7 nucleotides align to TRBD1. In germline, CDR1 is SGDLS, CDR2 YYNGEE. The trim removed 1 base at V and 8 bases at J, leaving 11 bases unmatched. CDR3 size: 15 residues. CDR3 DNA: TGTGCCAGCAGCGTATCCGGGACAGCTATGGGCGGCTACACCTTC. Protein sequence: CASSVSGTAMGGYTF. The full variable domain, completed using reference TRBV9 and TRBJ1-2, is DSGVTQTPKHLITATGQRVTLRCSPRSGDLSVYWYQQSLDQGLQFLIQYYNGEERAKGNILERFSAQQFPDLHSELNLSSLELGDSALYFCASSVSGTAMGGYTFGSGTRLTVV.

The chain recombines TRBV12-1 with TRBJ2-2; the listed D gene, TRBD2, was not tested against the DNA. TRBV12-1 is shown as a pseudogene. This CDR3 is built from 18 residues. CDR3 sequence reads: CASSFSLAGHRNTGELFF. In DNA, the CDR3 is TGTGCCAGCAGCTTTAGCCTAGCGGGTCATCGTAACACCGGGGAGCTGTTTTTT.

V gene TRBV4-2 combines with J gene TRBJ1-1, with D maybe TRBD1 (5 bases). With 2 bases removed from V and 1 base from J, the gap between germline ends came to 8 bases. The length of the CDR3 is 14 residues. Germline CDR1 LGHNA, CDR2 YNFKEQ. This chain's CDR3 is CASSQIDRNTEAFF. The DNA of the CDR3 is TGTGCCAGCAGCCAAATTGACAGGAACACTGAAGCTTTCTTT.

CDR3 bases: TGTGCCAGCAGCTTACCGGGAGAGTCCTACGAGCAGTACTTC. This sequence encodes CASSLPGESYEQYF. The V and J genes are TRBV13 and TRBJ2-7; weak D call: TRBD2 (6 bases). V was pared by 2 bases and J by 1 base, with 9 bases between. Germline CDR1 is PRHDT and CDR2 is FYEKMQ (reference sequence). This CDR3 has 14 residues.

The chain uses TRBV30 and TRBJ2-1; TRBD1 matches at 7 bases. Germline V lookup: CDR1 GTSNPN, CDR2 SVGIG (reference sequence). With V trimmed by 0 bases and J by 12 bases, 11 bases remained unmatched. The CDR3 is 14 amino acids. CDR3 sequence (DNA): TGTGCCTGGAGTGTCCCTGGGACAGCAAGGGGGCAGTTCTTC. Its protein product is CAWSVPGTARGQFF.